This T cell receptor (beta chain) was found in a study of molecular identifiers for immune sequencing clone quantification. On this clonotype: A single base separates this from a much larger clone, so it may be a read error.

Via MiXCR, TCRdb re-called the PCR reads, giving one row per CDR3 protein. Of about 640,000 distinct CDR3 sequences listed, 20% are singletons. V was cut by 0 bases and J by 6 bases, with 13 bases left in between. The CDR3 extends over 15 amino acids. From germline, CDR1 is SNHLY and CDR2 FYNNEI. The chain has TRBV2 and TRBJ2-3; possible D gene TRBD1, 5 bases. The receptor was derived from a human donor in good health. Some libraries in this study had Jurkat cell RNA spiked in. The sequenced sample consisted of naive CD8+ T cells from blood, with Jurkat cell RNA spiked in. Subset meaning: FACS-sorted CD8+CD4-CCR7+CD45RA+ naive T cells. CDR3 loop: CASSEALGAADTQYF. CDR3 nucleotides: TGTGCCAGCAGTGAAGCCTTAGGGGCAGCTGATACGCAGTATTTT.